These 19 T cell receptor beta chains were sequenced from one sample in a study of cytomegalovirus exposure and HLA in healthy donors. The method was immunoSEQ multiplex PCR; TCRdb's version includes in-frame clones alone and lacks a portion of them. Here the sample spans some 250,000 clones, 90% being singletons. The material sequenced was PBMCs. These receptors all stem from a woman in her late teens or twenties in good health and CMV-seronegative.

This chain uses TRBV15 with TRBJ2-5, with D possibly TRBD1 on 5 matching bases. The CDR3 is 14 amino acids. Germline loops: CDR1 LNHNV, CDR2 YYDKDF (reference sequence). V lost 1 base, J lost 5 bases, and 11 bases lay in between. The CDR3 coding sequence is TGTGCCACCAGCAGAGGTAGGGGCGGCGAGACCCAGTACTTC. Protein: CATSRGRGGETQYF.

The chain uses TRBV18 and TRBJ2-7, with 7 positions matching TRBD1. The germline gives CDR1 KGHSH, CDR2 LQKENI. This CDR3 has 14 amino acids. Trimming cost V 3 bases and J 1 base; bases outside gene matches: 3. CDR3 nucleotide sequence: TGTGCCAGCTCACCCCTCAGGGGGTCCTACGAGCAGTACTTC. Amino acid sequence: CASSPLRGSYEQYF.

This sequence joins TRBV7-9 and TRBJ1-1, with D possibly matching TRBD1 (5 bases). Per the germline V gene, CDR1 is SEHNR and CDR2 is FQNEAQ (reference sequence). Trimming cost V 5 bases and J 4 bases, with 20 bases left between them. CDR3 length equals 16 residues. The CDR3 nucleotides are TGTGCCAGCAGCCCCACCACGGGGGGAATGAGCACTGAAGCTTTCTTT. It specifies CASSPTTGGMSTEAFF.

This rearrangement joins TRBV28 to TRBJ1-1, with TRBD1 as a possible D gene (5 bases). The V end was cut by 2 bases, the J end by 7 bases, with 11 bases between. This CDR3 contains 13 residues. Germline V gene data show CDR1 as MDHEN and CDR2 as SYDVKM. The CDR3 region is CASSLIRDSEAFF. CDR3 DNA: TGTGCCAGCAGTTTAATACGAGACAGTGAAGCTTTCTTT.

The J gene is TRBJ2-2, the V gene TRBV15, with TRBD2 matching 8 bases. V lost 4 bases and J lost 0; bases outside the gene matches: 7. The CDR3 contains 17 residues. Germline CDR1 and CDR2: LNHNV and YYDKDF (reference sequence). CDR3 sequence: CATSTVEAGANTGELFF. The CDR3 DNA reads TGTGCCACCAGCACCGTGGAAGCGGGGGCGAACACCGGGGAGCTGTTTTTT.

CDR3 sequence (DNA): TGTGCCACCAGCAGAAGAGTGGACAGGAGGACCATGACCACAGATACGCAGTATTTT. Translating it yields CATSRRVDRRTMTTDTQYF. The rearrangement links TRBV15 to TRBJ2-3; 7 positions match TRBD1. After removal of 2 bases from V and 2 bases from J, the junction contained 16 bases not matched to a gene. The germline V gene has CDR1 LNHNV and CDR2 YYDKDF (reference sequence). CDR3 length: 19 residues.

The rearrangement links TRBV20-1 to TRBJ1-6; D gene unclear. Between the trimmed V and J ends, which lost 6 bases and 4 bases, there was a span of 4 bases. Germline CDR1 and CDR2: DFQATT and SNEGSKA (reference sequence). The CDR3 sequence is 11 residues long. For the CDR3, the DNA is TGCAGTGCCTTTTATAATTCACCCCTCCACTTT. This sequence encodes CSAFYNSPLHF.

Only one count was recorded for this clone. The rearrangement joins TRBV9 to TRBJ1-1, with a tentative D call TRBD1 (6 bases). From germline, CDR1 is SGDLS and CDR2 YYNGEE. This CDR3 region has 14 residues. The V and J ends lost 5 bases and 0 bases respectively, with 11 bases between them. CDR3 region: CASSVDRMNTEAFF. The CDR3 DNA reads TGTGCCAGCAGTGTGGACAGAATGAACACTGAAGCTTTCTTT.

This clone was found a few times. The genes are TRBV5-4 and TRBJ2-3; 10 bases match TRBD2. The V gene's germline CDR1 is SGHNT and CDR2 YYREEE (reference sequence). V dropped 1 base and J dropped 1; count of bases not matched to a gene: 0. The CDR3 totals 15 residues. DNA for the CDR3: TGTGCCAGCAGCTTGCTAGCGGGGGGCACAGATACGCAGTATTTT. Residues: CASSLLAGGTDTQYF. The full variable domain, rest sourced from reference TRBV5-4 and TRBJ2-3, is ETGVTQSPTHLIKTRGQQVTLRCSSQSGHNTVSWYQQALGQGPQFIFQYYREEENGRGNFPPRFSGLQFPNYSSELNVNALELDDSALYLCASSLLAGGTDTQYFGPGTRLTVL.

The V and J genes are TRBV9 and TRBJ2-3; D is undetermined. Deletions cut 0 bases from V and 5 bases from J, with 7 bases between. This CDR3 spans 13 amino acids. The germline gives CDR1 SGDLS, CDR2 YYNGEE. The CDR3 is CASSVGGKDTQYF. The DNA of the CDR3 is TGTGCCAGCAGCGTAGGAGGAAAAGATACGCAGTATTTT.

The chain couples TRBV6-5 to TRBJ2-1; TRBD2 agrees at 14 bases. Germline CDR1 is MNHEY and CDR2 is SVGAGI. The CDR3 runs to 15 residues. After removal of 6 bases from V and 10 bases from J, the junction contained 8 bases not matched to a gene. This chain's CDR3 is CASRTKGLAGVEQFF. CDR3 sequence (DNA): TGTGCCAGCAGAACGAAGGGACTAGCGGGGGTGGAGCAGTTCTTC.

The chain couples TRBV11-2 to TRBJ1-1; a weak D match, TRBD1 (5 bases). This CDR3 comprises 16 residues. The germline CDR1 and CDR2 sequences are SGHAT and FQNNGV. Trimming removed 5 bases from V and 6 bases from J, with 22 bases in between. CDR3 sequence reads: CASSGNGGVRVAEAFF. CDR3 sequence (DNA): TGTGCCAGCAGCGGAAATGGGGGGGTCCGGGTCGCTGAAGCTTTCTTT.

Here the CDR3 reads CASSTDDRNTEAFF. In nucleotides, the CDR3 is TGCGCCAGCAGCACAGACGACAGGAACACTGAAGCTTTCTTT. The rearrangement links TRBV5-1 to TRBJ1-1; tentatively, D is TRBD1 (5 bases). Per germline, CDR1 SGHRS and CDR2 YFSETQ. The V gene lost 4 bases and the J gene lost 1 base, with 11 bases spanning the gap. This CDR3 is built from 14 residues.

V is TRBV10-3 and J is TRBJ1-5; a possible D gene is TRBD1 (6 bases). CDR1 is ENHRY and CDR2 is SYGVKD in the germline V gene. The CDR3 runs 15 residues. The V end was cut by 2 bases, the J end by 4 bases, with 12 bases between. The chain's CDR3 is CAISEGRGWNQPQHF. In DNA form, the CDR3 reads TGTGCCATCAGTGAGGGCAGGGGTTGGAATCAGCCCCAGCATTTT.

The genes are TRBV18 and TRBJ2-2; 8 nucleotides match TRBD2. The CDR3 spans 14 residues. Germline assignment: CDR1 KGHSH and CDR2 LQKENI. J lost 3 bases, V lost 8 bases, and 5 bases had no gene match. CDR3 region: CASAPRGDTGELFF. CDR3 nucleotide sequence: TGTGCCAGCGCCCCGCGGGGGGACACCGGGGAGCTGTTTTTT.

The chain recombines TRBV5-6 with TRBJ2-2, with 10 bases aligning to TRBD1. V shed 0 bases and J 4 bases; nucleotides not matched to a gene: 6. Germline V gives CDR1 SGHDT, CDR2 YYEEEE. The CDR3 spans 17 residues. This chain's CDR3 is CASSLADRGFGTGELFF. CDR3 nucleotide sequence: TGTGCCAGCAGCTTGGCGGACAGGGGGTTCGGCACCGGGGAGCTGTTTTTT.

The rearrangement links TRBV7-8 to TRBJ1-1, with a possible D match to TRBD1 (5 bases). This CDR3 has 13 residues. The germline V gene encodes CDR1 SGHVS and CDR2 FQNEAQ. Trimming cost V 6 bases and J 8 bases, with 16 bases left between them. Here the CDR3 reads CASRIGVSTEAFF. DNA of the CDR3: TGTGCCAGCAGAATAGGGGTATCTACCGAAGCTTTCTTT.

The chain links TRBV7-9 to TRBJ2-1; D perhaps matches TRBD1 (5 bases). The ends were cut back, 5 bases at V and 5 bases at J, with 16 bases in the middle. This CDR3 has 15 residues. In germline, CDR1 is SEHNR, CDR2 FQNEAQ (reference sequence). The CDR3 loop is CASSHQGAHHNEQFF. CDR3 nucleotide sequence: TGTGCCAGCAGCCACCAAGGGGCCCATCACAATGAGCAGTTCTTC. Full variable domain (remainder filled in from reference TRBV7-9 and TRBJ2-1): DTGVSQNPRHKITKRGQNVTFRCDPISEHNRLYWYRQTLGQGPEFLTYFQNEAQLEKSRLLSDRFSAERPKGSFSTLEIQRTEQGDSAMYLCASSHQGAHHNEQFFGPGTRLTVL.

The CDR3: CASSPGQGASYEQYF. CDR3 nucleotides: TGTGCCAGCAGCCCGGGACAGGGGGCTTCGTACGAGCAGTACTTC. The V and J genes are TRBV7-9 and TRBJ2-7; 12 positions agree with TRBD1. CDR3 length: 15 residues. V lost 5 bases to trimming and J lost 4 bases; unmatched junction nucleotides: 6. CDR1 is SEHNR, CDR2 FQNEAQ, per germline (reference sequence).